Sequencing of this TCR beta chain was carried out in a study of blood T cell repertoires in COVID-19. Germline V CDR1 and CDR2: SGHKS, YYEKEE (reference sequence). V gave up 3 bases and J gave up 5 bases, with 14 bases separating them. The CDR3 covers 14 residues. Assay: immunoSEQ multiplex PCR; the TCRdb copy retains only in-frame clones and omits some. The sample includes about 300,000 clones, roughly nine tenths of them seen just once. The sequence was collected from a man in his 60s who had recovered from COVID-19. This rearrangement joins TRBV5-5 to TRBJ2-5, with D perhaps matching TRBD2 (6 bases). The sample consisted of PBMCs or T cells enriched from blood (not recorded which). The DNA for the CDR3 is TGTGCCAGCAGCTCGGAGGGGTGGGGGGAGACCCAGTACTTC. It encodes CASSSEGWGETQYF. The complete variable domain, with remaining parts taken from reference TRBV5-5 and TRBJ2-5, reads DAGVTQSPTHLIKTRGQQVTLRCSPISGHKSVSWYQQVLGQGPQFIFQYYEKEERGRGNFPDRFSARQFPNYSSELNVNALLLGDSALYLCASSSEGWGETQYFGPGTRLLVL.